The present TCR beta chain was sequenced within a study of monozygotic twins with inflammatory bowel disease (dated by TCRdb to the late 2010s). Background on the whole study: The full study comprised around 30 monozygotic twin pairs: nine German pairs (four IBD-concordant, five IBD-discordant) and 19 IBD-discordant Danish pairs. Each individual had, on average, about 151 000 unique TCRalpha sequences and 181 000 unique TCRbeta sequences available for analysis. Within discordant pairs, disease-associated traits were sought mainly by comparing IBD patients with their genetically identical healthy co-twins.

Here is what the overall study found, with its caveats: Because patients received different immunosuppressive treatments, the repertoires may have picked up extra background noise and variability between individuals. Distinction between different T cell subtypes could not be achieved in the analysis. Measured by the inverse Simpson index, TCRbeta repertoire diversity was lower in IBD patients than in their healthy co-twins. Compared with healthy twins, IBD patients had fewer clonotypes in common with other individuals, a difference most pronounced in patients showing signs of disease activity. The results gave no support for a single strong signal or clonotype linked to IBD. Concordant and discordant twins showed no difference in repertoire similarity, possibly because of limited statistical power.

Spanning cysteine to phenylalanine, the CDR3 consists of 14 amino acids. DNA for this receptor is not on file. Sequences LNHNV (CDR1) and YYDKDF (CDR2) are obtained from the germline V gene (reference sequence). A 2.5 ml peripheral blood sample was drawn into PAXgene tubes per donor and stored at -80°C. Total RNA was isolated from whole blood with the PAXgene blood miRNA kit on an automated QIAcube, without T cell sorting. Peripheral blood from monozygotic twin pairs, either concordant or discordant for inflammatory bowel disease, underwent deep TCRalpha and TCRbeta repertoire profiling that used unique molecular barcoding. For every twin pair, smoking habits were documented, and each individual was categorised as a current, former or never smoker. Library construction relied on 5' RACE. Preparation of each TCR library used roughly 3.5 ug of total RNA. For each sample, cDNA synthesis was carried out in eight separate reactions using SMARTScribe reverse transcriptase. During cDNA synthesis, unique molecular identifiers containing a 6-nucleotide sample barcode were introduced by template switching. Two nested PCRs of about 17 and 10 cycles amplified the TCRalpha and TCRbeta cDNA, and bead purification followed each PCR. Before amplification, the cDNA was treated with uracil DNA-glycosylase and purified using the QIAquick PCR purification kit. The second PCR added Illumina TruSeq-compatible adapters along with sample-specific barcodes. TapeStation and Qubit were used to check library quality and concentration, and around 5 ng of each library went into the pool. The pooled libraries were sequenced with 2 x 100 bp reads and custom sequencing primers on an Illumina HiSeq2500 single-index Rapid Run. For the original study's pipeline: MiGEC version 1.2.6 was used for UMI-based consensus assembly to correct PCR and sequencing errors. MiXCR version 2.1.1 was used for V(D)J alignment, clonotype assembly and CDR3 extraction. Normalisation of gene usage, clonotype sharing and MAIT/NKT TCR abundance was achieved by analysing the top 1000, 10 000 and 20 000 clonotypes per sample. After downsampling to 27 000 UMIs, diversity was calculated as the inverse Simpson index using the vegan R package. Paired Mann-Whitney U tests were applied to discordant twin pairs, and Benjamini-Hochberg correction was used for multiple testing. TCRdb reprocessed the reads and provides one entry for every CDR3 protein sequence; no DNA is given. The V and J calls here are based on TCRdb, not the publication. This sample's records show about 210,000 distinct CDR3 sequences. 1.6% of the sample rests with the top ten.

Of note for this clonotype: Its antigen is not yet known.

The V gene is TRBV15 and the J gene is TRBJ2-4; TCRdb indicates TRBD1, and absent DNA this call remains unverified. The TCR was taken from a human donor with ulcerative colitis or Crohn's disease, or a healthy co-twin of an affected twin (not recorded which). Input material: blood. The CDR3 sequence is CATSSRGGSNIQYF.